These 4 T cell receptor beta chains were all obtained from the same sample, sequenced in a study of metastatic and nonmetastatic thyroid tumors. TCRdb re-analyzed the PCR reads using MiXCR. The sample includes just over 30,000 clones, roughly a fifth of them seen just once. Until they underwent thyroid surgery, no patient had received any treatment. The sample was blood. These receptors came from a female donor with papillary thyroid cancer or a benign thyroid nodule (not recorded which). Some clones in this sample may be carry-over from other donors' samples.

This clone appeared many times. V is TRBV2 and J is TRBJ2-1; 9 nucleotides match TRBD1. This CDR3 is 14 amino acids long. The germline CDR1 and CDR2 sequences are SNHLY and FYNNEI. V shed 6 bases and J 7 bases; nucleotides not matched to a gene: 7. The CDR3 bases are TGTGCCAGCAGGCCGGGGACAGGGAGAAATGAGCAGTTCTTC. Its translation is CASRPGTGRNEQFF.

The chain carries TRBV19 and TRBJ2-5; 12 positions match TRBD2. Per germline, CDR1 LNHDA and CDR2 SQIVND (reference sequence). Germline trimming cut 4 bases from V and 7 bases from J; bases unmatched to any gene: 4. There are 14 residues in the CDR3. CDR3 in amino acids: CASSRTSGIATQYF. In DNA form, the CDR3 reads TGTGCCAGTAGTAGGACTAGCGGGATTGCGACCCAGTACTTC. Combining the CDR3 with reference TRBV19 and TRBJ2-5 gives the whole variable domain DGGITQSPKYLFRKEGQNVTLSCEQNLNHDAMYWYRQDPGQGLRLIYYSQIVNDFQKGDIAEGYSVSREKKESFPLTVTSAQKNPTAFYLCASSRTSGIATQYFGPGTRLLVL.

This clone appeared many times. The rearrangement uses TRBV24-1 and TRBJ2-7; TRBD2 might be the D (5 bases). Deletions cut 3 bases from V and 3 bases from J, with 5 bases between. Germline CDR1 KGHDR, CDR2 SFDVKD. The CDR3 has 12 residues. The CDR3: CATSDGSYEQYF. DNA for the CDR3: TGTGCCACCAGTGATGGGAGCTACGAGCAGTACTTC.

CDR3 amino acids: CASSESRAGQGSYEQYF. CDR3 DNA: TGCGCCAGCAGTGAGTCGAGAGCGGGACAGGGGTCCTACGAGCAGTACTTC. This sequence joins TRBV10-1 and TRBJ2-7, with 10 positions matching TRBD1. The CDR3 is 17 residues long. V gave up 0 bases and J gave up 1 base; unmatched junction bases: 6. The germline V gene has CDR1 WNHNN and CDR2 SYGVQD (reference sequence).